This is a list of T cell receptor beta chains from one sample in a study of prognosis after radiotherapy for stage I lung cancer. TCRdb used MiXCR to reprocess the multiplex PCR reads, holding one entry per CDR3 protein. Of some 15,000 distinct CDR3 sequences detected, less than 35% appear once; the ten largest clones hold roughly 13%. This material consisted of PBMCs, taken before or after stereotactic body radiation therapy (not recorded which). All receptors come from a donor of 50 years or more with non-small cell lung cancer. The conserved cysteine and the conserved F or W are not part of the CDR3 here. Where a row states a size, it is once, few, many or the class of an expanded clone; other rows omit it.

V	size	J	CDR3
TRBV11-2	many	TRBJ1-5	ASSLGLMGSPQH
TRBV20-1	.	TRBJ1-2	SANSPGTGDDYGYT
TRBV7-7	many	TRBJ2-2	ASSLGGIGELF
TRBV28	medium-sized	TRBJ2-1	ASSLTDNEQF
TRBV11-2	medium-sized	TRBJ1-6	ASSTGQTNSPLH
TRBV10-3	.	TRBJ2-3	VINSGRSTDTQY
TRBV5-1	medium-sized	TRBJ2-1	ASSLSGQLYNEQF
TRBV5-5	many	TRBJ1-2	ASSFGTRNYGYT
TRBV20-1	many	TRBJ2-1	SARGIIAVEQF
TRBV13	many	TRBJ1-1	ASSPRFSDSEAF
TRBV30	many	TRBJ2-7	AWKAGVGYEQY
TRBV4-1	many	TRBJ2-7	ASSQGPAGVFDYEQY
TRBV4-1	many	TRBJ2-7	ASSQEQGTYEQY
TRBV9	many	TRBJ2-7	ASSPKLAGVYEQY
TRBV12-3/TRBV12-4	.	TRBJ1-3	ASSFDTGVHSIY
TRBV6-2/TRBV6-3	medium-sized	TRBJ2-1	ASSLRGGSGTSYNEQF
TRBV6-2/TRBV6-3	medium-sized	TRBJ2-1	ASSYSTGGGEQF
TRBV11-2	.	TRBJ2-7	ASSLAPTSAIRGEQY
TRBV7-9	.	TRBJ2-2	ASSLSGARGELF
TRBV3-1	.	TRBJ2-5	ASSQVGGRNQGTQY
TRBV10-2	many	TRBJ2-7	ASRRTGTYEQY
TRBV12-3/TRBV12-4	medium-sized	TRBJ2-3	ASSSTGSGTDTQY
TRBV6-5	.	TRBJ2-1	ASSYSGLASAEQF
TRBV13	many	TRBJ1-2	ASSLREGHGYT
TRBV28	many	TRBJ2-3	ASSPRLYRRRDTQY
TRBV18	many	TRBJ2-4	ASSPGPNIQY
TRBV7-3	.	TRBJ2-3	ASSLGLADCRSTQY
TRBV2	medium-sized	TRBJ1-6	ASSPGTQGTLH
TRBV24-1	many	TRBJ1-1	ATSFGTEAF
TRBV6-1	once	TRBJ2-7	ASSPLGYEQY
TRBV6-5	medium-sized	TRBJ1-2	ASSYSGAPGLLKDYGYT
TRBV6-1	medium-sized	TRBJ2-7	ASSPSGGQGNEQY
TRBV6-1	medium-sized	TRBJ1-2	ASSEGRPDGYT
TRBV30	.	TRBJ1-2	SWSISGGYT
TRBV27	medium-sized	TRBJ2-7	ASSLSQLSIYEQY
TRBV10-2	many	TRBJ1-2	ASSAAFDRAVDYGYT
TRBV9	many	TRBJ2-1	ASSRLAGEQF